The T cell receptor beta chain described here comes from a study of control samples from healthy donors and cancer patients. The CDR3 has 12 residues. Trimming stripped 4 bases from V and 7 bases from J, with 12 bases between. Germline V lookup: CDR1 SGHRS, CDR2 YFSETQ. Clones were sequenced by immunoSEQ multiplex PCR, and TCRdb holds only the in-frame ones, with some missing. The sample has 150,000 to 200,000 clones, around 90% seen once. This sequence was found in a young man in good health. The sample consisted of blood. The rearrangement links TRBV5-1 to TRBJ2-7; TRBD2 is a possible D gene (5 bases). The DNA for the CDR3 is TGCGCCAGCAGCCCCGCTTCGGGGGAGCAGTACTTC. As protein: CASSPASGEQYF. The full variable domain, in which reference TRBV5-1 and TRBJ2-7 provide the parts outside the CDR3, is KAGVTQTPRYLIKTRGQQVTLSCSPISGHRSVSWYQQTPGQGLQFLFEYFSETQRNKGNFPGRFSGRQFSNSRSEMNVSTLELGDSALYLCASSPASGEQYFGPGTRLTVT.